The next 12 T cell receptor beta chains were all read from a single sample in a study of response to subunit inactivated influenza vaccine. MiXCR was run by TCRdb on the RT-PCR reads, yielding one entry per CDR3 protein. The sample includes approximately 530,000 distinct CDR3 sequences, under 8.5% of them seen just once. Sequenced material: PBMCs from blood, taken less than 30 months after vaccination. These receptor sequences come from a man aged 45 to 70 who received an inactivated influenza vaccine.

This clonotype has just a few counts. This chain links TRBV5-1 with TRBJ2-2; D call uncertain. V shed 2 bases and J shed 0 bases, with 11 bases lying between them. This CDR3 spans 16 amino acids. Germline values: CDR1 SGHRS, CDR2 YFSETQ. The CDR3: CASSFPRSANTGELFF. The CDR3 coding sequence is TGCGCCAGCAGCTTTCCGAGGAGCGCGAACACCGGGGAGCTGTTTTTT.

The sample holds a few counts of this clonotype. This sequence joins TRBV27 and TRBJ2-2, with a possible D match to TRBD2 (5 bases). This CDR3 region has 15 residues. Germline V gene data show CDR1 as MNHEY and CDR2 as SMNVEV (reference sequence). V was shortened by 5 bases and J by 4 bases, with 14 bases between the two germline ends. This CDR3 reads CASSETGRSTGELFF. The CDR3 DNA reads as TGTGCCAGCAGTGAAACGGGGAGATCCACCGGGGAGCTGTTTTTT.

This clonotype was seen only once. A much bigger clone sits one base away, suggesting this may be a read error. Here the CDR3 DNA reads TGTGCCAGCAGTACGGAGGACGGTCAAGAGACCCTGTACTTC. It translates to CASSTEDGQETLYF. This chain connects TRBV12-3 or TRBV12-4 to TRBJ2-5; maybe TRBD2 (5 bases). This CDR3 spans 14 amino acids.

The table lists this clonotype with many counts. The chain employs TRBV11-2 and TRBJ2-7; 7 bases map to TRBD1. The germline V gene has CDR1 SGHAT and CDR2 FQNNGV. V gave up 5 bases and J gave up 2 bases; unmatched junction bases: 3. This CDR3 is built from 13 residues. In DNA form, the CDR3 reads TGTGCCAGCAGCACGGGACAGACCTACGAGCAGTACTTC. Translating it yields CASSTGQTYEQYF.

This chain connects TRBV5-6 to TRBJ1-1; no clear D. The CDR3 is made up of 15 amino acids. CDR1 and CDR2 (germline): SGHDT, YYEEEE. V was shortened by 0 bases and J by 1 base, with 10 bases between the two germline ends. The CDR3 bases are TGTGCCAGCAGCTTGGTCGGCCAAAGGAACACTGAAGCTTTCTTT. It specifies CASSLVGQRNTEAFF.

The chain has TRBV4-1 and TRBJ1-2, with D tentatively TRBD1 (6 bases). The CDR3 extends over 17 amino acids. The ends were cut back, 5 bases at V and 0 bases at J, with 19 bases in the middle. The germline CDR1 and CDR2 sequences are MGHRA and YSYEKL. The CDR3 DNA follows: TGCGCCAGCAGCGCTAGTCGGGGGGCTGGAGCTAACTATGGCTACACCTTC. Translation gives CASSASRGAGANYGYTF.

V gene TRBV5-1 combines with J gene TRBJ2-5, with TRBD2 matching 8 bases. V lost 0 bases and J lost 2; bases outside the gene matches: 3. The germline gives CDR1 SGHRS, CDR2 YFSETQ. The CDR3 contains 15 residues. The CDR3 coding sequence is TGCGCCAGCAGCTTGGTAGCGGGGAGGCAAGAGACCCAGTACTTC. As protein: CASSLVAGRQETQYF.

The rearrangement links TRBV3-1 to TRBJ1-2; no firm D call. The CDR3 runs to 14 residues. V lost 0 bases and J 12 bases, leaving 17 bases between the germline ends. Germline CDR1 LGHDT, CDR2 YNNKEL (reference sequence). CDR3 amino acids: CASSQDRFAASNTF. DNA for the CDR3: TGTGCCAGCAGCCAAGATCGGTTCGCCGCGTCAAACACCTTC.

V is TRBV18 and J is TRBJ2-7, with TRBD2 matching 7 bases. V gave up 3 bases and J gave up 3 bases; unmatched junction bases: 5. The CDR3 is 14 amino acids. The germline gives CDR1 KGHSH, CDR2 LQKENI. This CDR3 is CASSPAGVDYEQYF. CDR3 DNA: TGTGCCAGCTCACCGGCGGGGGTGGACTACGAGCAGTACTTC.

The rearrangement uses TRBV28 and TRBJ1-2, with 10 bases identical to TRBD1. CDR3 length equals 16 residues. Looked up from germline, CDR1 is MDHEN and CDR2 is SYDVKM. Unmatched junction bases numbered 11, after V lost 4 bases and J lost 6 bases. DNA of the CDR3: TGTGCCAGCAGTTCGTGGAAGACAGGGGGCGATGATGGCTACACCTTC. Translated: CASSSWKTGGDDGYTF.

This clonotype was recorded many times. The chain uses TRBV12-3 or TRBV12-4 and TRBJ2-7, with 9 bases lining up with TRBD1. CDR3 length: 14 residues. V shed 5 bases, J shed 4 bases, and the junction held 6 bases outside the gene matches. CDR3 DNA: TGTGCCAGCAGTGTAACGGGACAGGGTTACGAGCAGTACTTC. This sequence encodes CASSVTGQGYEQYF.

The chain is built from TRBV3-1 and TRBJ2-5; 9 bases match TRBD1. In germline, CDR1 is LGHDT, CDR2 YNNKEL (reference sequence). The junction had 11 bases not matched to a gene; V was cut back by 4 bases and J by 5 bases. This CDR3 contains 16 residues. The CDR3 loop is CASSLRPGQGVETQYF. CDR3 DNA: TGTGCCAGCAGCCTCCGCCCGGGACAGGGCGTCGAGACCCAGTACTTC.